Detailed here is one TCR beta chain. Antigen unknown. This specimen comes from a study of blood T cells in healthy people across ages. General study findings and limits: Greater diversity and more naive CD4+ cells were seen in long-lived donors than in aged donors. The recorded TCR beta diversity per million T cells decreased in a roughly linear manner with age.

A second about 6 to 12 cycle PCR used barcoded and J-beta primers. The study obtained at least 3 million CDR3-containing paired-end reads from every sample. In TCRdb, the 5' RACE reads were re-called with MiXCR into one record per CDR3 protein. This table has 700,000 or so distinct CDR3 sequences, approximately 22% appearing once. The CDR3 runs to 12 residues. Per the germline V gene, CDR1 is ENHRY and CDR2 is SYGVKD. V lost 2 bases and J lost 8, with 8 bases in between. Healthy individuals of Caucasian origin from Russia, aged about 6 to 95, served as donors. The rearrangement uses TRBV10-3 and TRBJ2-3; D ambiguous. The sequencing input was blood. The source is a man between 65 and 85 years old in good health. The CDR3, as DNA: TGTGCCATCAGTGAGGCCCGGGTTACGCAGTATTTT. This encodes CAISEARVTQYF.